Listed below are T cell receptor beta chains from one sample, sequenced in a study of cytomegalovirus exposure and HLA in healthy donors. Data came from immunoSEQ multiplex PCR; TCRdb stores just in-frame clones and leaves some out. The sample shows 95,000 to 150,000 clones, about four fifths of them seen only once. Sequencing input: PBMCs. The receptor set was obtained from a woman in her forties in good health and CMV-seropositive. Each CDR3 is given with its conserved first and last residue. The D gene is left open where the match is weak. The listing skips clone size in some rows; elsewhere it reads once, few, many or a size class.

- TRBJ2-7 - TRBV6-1 CASSAGKNEQYF TGTGCCAGCAGTGCCGGGAAGAACGAGCAGTACTTC
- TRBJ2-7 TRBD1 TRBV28 CASSRVQGSTYEQYF TGTGCCAGCAGCCGGGTACAGGGGTCAACTTACGAGCAGTACTTC
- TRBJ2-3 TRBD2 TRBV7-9 CASSPPRTSGSTDTQYF TGTGCCAGCAGCCCACCCCGGACTAGCGGGAGCACAGATACGCAGTATTTT
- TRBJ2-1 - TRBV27 CASSDRPSREQFF TGTGCCAGCAGCGACAGACCCTCACGGGAGCAGTTCTTC
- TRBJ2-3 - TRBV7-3 CASSPTAASTDTQYF TGTGCCAGCAGCCCTACAGCGGCTAGCACAGATACGCAGTATTTT
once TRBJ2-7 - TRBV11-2 CASRGLVEQYF TGTGCCAGCAGGGGACTCGTGGAGCAGTACTTC
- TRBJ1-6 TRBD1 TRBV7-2 CASSFGTGNNSPLHF TGTGCCAGCAGCTTCGGGACAGGGAATAATTCACCCCTCCACTTT
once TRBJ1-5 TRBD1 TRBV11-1 CASSSRGQQPQHF TGTGCCAGCAGCTCAAGGGGGCAACAGCCCCAGCATTTT
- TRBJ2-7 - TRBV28 CAACQGPSFYEQYF TGTGCCGCATGCCAGGGGCCATCTTTCTACGAGCAGTACTTC
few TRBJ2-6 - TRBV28 CASSFAVALNAETDSGANVLTF TGTGCCAGCAGTTTCGCAGTCGCCCTAAACGCCGAGACAGACTCTGGGGCCAACGTCCTGACTTTC
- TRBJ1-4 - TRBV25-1 CASSEYRVPPEKLFF TGTGCCAGCAGTGAATATCGGGTACCTCCTGAAAAACTGTTTTTT
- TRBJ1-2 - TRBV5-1 CASSLAAGVGYGYTF TGCGCCAGCAGCTTGGCCGCAGGGGTGGGATATGGCTACACCTTC
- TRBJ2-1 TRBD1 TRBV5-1 CASSSRTGTRSYNEQFF TGCGCCAGCAGCTCTAGGACAGGAACGCGCTCCTACAATGAGCAGTTCTTC
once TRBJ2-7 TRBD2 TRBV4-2 CASSQEATGGGYEQYF TGTGCCAGCAGCCAAGAGGCTACCGGCGGGGGATACGAGCAGTACTTC
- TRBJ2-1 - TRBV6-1 CASISGGISYNEQFF TGTGCCAGCATCTCAGGTGGTATCTCCTACAATGAGCAGTTCTTC
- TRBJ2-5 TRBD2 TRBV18 CASSPTPGGEGETQYF TGTGCCAGCTCACCAACACCAGGAGGGGAGGGAGAGACCCAGTACTTC
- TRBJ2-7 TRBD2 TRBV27 CASSPRLAGTYEQYF TGTGCCAGCAGTCCTAGACTAGCGGGAACCTACGAGCAGTACTTC
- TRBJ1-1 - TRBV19 CASKTGYNTEAFF TGTGCCAGTAAAACAGGGTATAACACTGAAGCTTTCTTT
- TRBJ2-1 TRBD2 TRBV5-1 CASRHWPSGRDNEQFF TGCGCCAGCAGACACTGGCCTAGCGGGAGGGACAATGAGCAGTTCTTC
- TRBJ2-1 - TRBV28 CASSSRGGQFF TGTGCCAGCAGTTCCCGGGGAGGGCAGTTCTTC
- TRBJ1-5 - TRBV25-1 CASSEGQGTQPQHF TGTGCCAGCAGTGAAGGGCAGGGCACTCAGCCCCAGCATTTT
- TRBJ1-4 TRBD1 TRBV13 CASSNPDRGMDEKLFF TGTGCCAGCAGCAACCCTGACAGGGGTATGGATGAAAAACTGTTTTTT
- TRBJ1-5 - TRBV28 CASSPGVGRGNQPQHF TGTGCCAGCAGTCCCGGGGTGGGTCGGGGCAATCAGCCCCAGCATTTT
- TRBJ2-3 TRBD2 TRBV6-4 CASSASGTSGTDTQYF TGTGCCAGCAGTGCCTCCGGGACTAGCGGAACAGATACGCAGTATTTT
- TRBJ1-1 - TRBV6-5 CASRSGGIDTEAFF TGTGCCAGCAGGAGCGGGGGGATCGACACTGAAGCTTTCTTT
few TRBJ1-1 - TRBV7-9 CASSRADRNTEAFF TGTGCCAGCAGCCGAGCTGACAGGAACACTGAAGCTTTCTTT
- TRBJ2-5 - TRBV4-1 CASSQNAGASETQYF TGCGCCAGCAGCCAAAATGCGGGCGCCTCGGAGACCCAGTACTTC
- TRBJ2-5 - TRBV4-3 CASSQDLAAQETQYF TGCGCCAGCAGCCAAGATCTAGCAGCCCAAGAGACCCAGTACTTC
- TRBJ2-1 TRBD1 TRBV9 CASSGRQGYNEQFF TGTGCCAGCAGCGGCCGACAGGGGTACAATGAGCAGTTCTTC
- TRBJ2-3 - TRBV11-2 CASSPLLTDTQYF TGTGCCAGCAGCCCCCTGTTGACAGATACGCAGTATTTT
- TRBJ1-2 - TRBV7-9 CASSLGGGLVGGYTF TGTGCCAGCAGCTTAGGGGGGGGGTTGGTAGGCGGCTACACCTTC
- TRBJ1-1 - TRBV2 CASSLTRGNTEAFF TGTGCCAGCAGTCTCACCCGAGGGAACACTGAAGCTTTCTTT
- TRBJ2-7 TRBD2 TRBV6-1 CASSGGGYEQYF TGTGCCAGTTCTGGGGGGGGCTACGAGCAGTACTTC
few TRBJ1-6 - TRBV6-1 CASSVQGGSSPLHF TGTGCCAGCAGTGTGCAGGGAGGAAGCTCACCCCTCCACTTT
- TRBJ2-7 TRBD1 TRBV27 CASSLSRDSHEQYF TGTGCCAGCAGTCTGTCCCGGGACAGCCACGAGCAGTACTTC
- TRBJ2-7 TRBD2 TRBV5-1 CASGRDPGLAGGTLPFGQYF TGCGCCAGCGGCCGCGACCCGGGACTAGCGGGAGGGACCCTCCCCTTTGGGCAGTACTTC
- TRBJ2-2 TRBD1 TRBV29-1 CSVQGGAGTGELFF TGCAGCGTCCAAGGGGGCGCGGGCACCGGGGAGCTGTTTTTT
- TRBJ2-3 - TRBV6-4 CASSDLVGGTDTQYF TGTGCCAGCAGTGACTTGGTAGGAGGCACAGATACGCAGTATTTT
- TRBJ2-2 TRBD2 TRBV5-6 CASSLLAGGPTGELFF TGTGCCAGCAGCTTACTAGCGGGAGGGCCTACCGGGGAGCTGTTTTTT
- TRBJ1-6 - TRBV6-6 CASSYDGGGTYSPLHF TGTGCCAGCAGTTACGATGGGGGGGGGACCTATTCACCCCTCCACTTT
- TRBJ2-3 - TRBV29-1 CSVDFSDTQYF TGCAGCGTTGATTTCTCAGATACGCAGTATTTT
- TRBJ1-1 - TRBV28 CASGTRGTEAFF TGTGCCAGCGGTACCCGGGGCACTGAAGCTTTCTTT
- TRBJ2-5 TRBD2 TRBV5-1 CASSPGGLAGATETQYF TGCGCCAGCAGCCCGGGGGGCCTAGCGGGAGCGACGGAGACCCAGTACTTC
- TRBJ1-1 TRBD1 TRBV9 CASSEFGAETGGRGTEAFF TGTGCCAGCAGCGAATTTGGAGCCGAGACAGGGGGCCGGGGAACTGAAGCTTTCTTT
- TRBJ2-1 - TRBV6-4 CASSERTGDHNEQFF TGTGCCAGCAGTGAGAGAACAGGAGATCACAATGAGCAGTTCTTC
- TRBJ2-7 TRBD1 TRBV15 CATSRDGTGEKEQYF TGTGCCACCAGCAGAGATGGGACAGGGGAGAAGGAGCAGTACTTC
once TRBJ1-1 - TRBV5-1 CASSLDSVMNTEAFF TGCGCCAGCAGCTTGGATTCAGTCATGAACACTGAAGCTTTCTTT
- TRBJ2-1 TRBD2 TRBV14 CASSHLGLAANEQFF TGTGCCAGCAGCCACTTGGGACTAGCGGCTAATGAGCAGTTCTTC
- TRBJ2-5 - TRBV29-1 CSVEENQGRETQYF TGCAGCGTTGAAGAGAATCAGGGGCGGGAGACCCAGTACTTC
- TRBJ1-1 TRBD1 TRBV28 CASSSLIGTGKTEAFF TGTGCCAGCAGTTCTCTAATAGGGACAGGGAAAACTGAAGCTTTCTTT
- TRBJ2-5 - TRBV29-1 CSHDLAGETQYF TGCAGCCACGACCTAGCAGGAGAGACCCAGTACTTC
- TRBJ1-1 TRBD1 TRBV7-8 CASSFRQGMNTEAFF TGTGCCAGCAGCTTCCGACAGGGAATGAACACTGAAGCTTTCTTT